This T cell receptor (beta chain) was found in a study of vaccination effects on CD4 cells after COVID-19. As regards this clone: Its antigen remains unknown.

V lost 5 bases and J lost 2; bases outside the gene matches: 7. From germline, CDR1 is SGHDT and CDR2 YYEEEE. The CDR3 contains 16 residues. CD4+ T cells specific for antigen were expanded with viral peptide pools by the ViraFEST assay before sequencing. After about 10 days in culture, the CD4+ T cells were isolated. Either the mRNA-1273 or the BNT162b2 vaccine was given to participants as two doses. The protocol was immunoSEQ multiplex PCR, while the TCRdb copy is restricted to in-frame clones and leaves out a portion. The sample shows tens of thousands of clones, more than 70% of them seen only once.

This chain links TRBV5-6 with TRBJ2-3, with 11 bases identical to TRBD2. The TCR originated in a human donor who received a COVID-19 vaccine. The specimen was CD4+ T cells from PBMCs cultured with HCoV-229E spike peptides, collected after COVID-19 vaccination. The CDR3 nucleotides are TGTGCCAGCAGACTAGCGGGGGACTTCTACACAGATACGCAGTATTTT. Translating gives CASRLAGDFYTDTQYF.